The entry below describes one T cell receptor (beta chain). This receptor's antigen is unknown. Per-base quality was not reported, and no clone a single base away is much larger than it. The data were taken from a study of identical twins (dated by TCRdb to 2015 to 2016). Regarding the study in general: To test whether fetal clonotypes persist, this study deep-sequenced TCR alpha and beta repertoires from monozygotic twins, from unrelated adults of various ages, and from cord blood. To rule out contamination, the twin experiments were replicated at different times with different library preparation protocols.

From the cysteine through the phenylalanine, the CDR3 covers 14 amino acids. The kept DNA is CDR3 alone, 42 bases in frame from the first base. At the junction V is shortened by 3 bases and J by 4 bases; bases outside the gene matches: 7. Sequences DFQATT (CDR1) and SNEGSKA (CDR2) are obtained from the germline V gene (reference sequence). On the study overall, not on this receptor specifically: Invariant T cells such as MAIT and iNKT could partly confound zero-insertion analyses, although diverse VJ usage argued against such confounding for most clonotypes. Abundant cord blood beta clonotypes carried fewer insertions; young adult naive repertoires showed a weaker similar trend, while memory repertoires showed none. In monozygotic twins, out-of-frame TCR alpha sharing was systematically underestimated by recombination models, although the models agreed with sharing between unrelated individuals. A weaker excess of twin sharing was found in beta out-of-frame sequences because the signal-to-noise ratio was lowered by fewer shared sequences. Because the same donors could not be followed over many years, the conclusions relied on cross-sectional statistical analysis. Out-of-frame TCR alpha sequences shared between twins showed an excess of low generation-probability sequences compared with coincidental sharing between unrelated individuals.

Library creation used 5' RACE. Sequencing was carried out with an Illumina HiSeq 2000. Template switching added a universal primer binding site, and the final cDNA carried a unique molecular identifier that allowed TCR cDNA molecules to be counted accurately. First-strand cDNA for TCR alpha and beta chains was synthesized from specific primers in the conserved constant-segment region. To control for contamination, every cDNA library was double barcoded, receiving both a SMART-Mk sample barcode and Illumina barcodes. TruSeq adapter sequences and Illumina sample barcodes were added in two successive PCR steps. The TCR alpha and beta cDNA libraries were sequenced on the Illumina HiSeq platform using custom primers. Regarding the original processing steps: Raw reads were processed with MiGEC to extract unique molecular identifiers, and MiXCR was used to determine CDR3 positions. For each individual, recombination models were inferred using an EM algorithm with the repgenHMM and IGoR tools. The analysis of shared clonotypes was done with the tcR package in R, with sharing normalized by the product of cloneset sizes. To study raw recombination free of thymic and clonal selection effects, out-of-frame nonproductive sequences were analyzed. The public reads were reanalyzed by TCRdb: fastp trimming at Q25, MiXCR alignment, in-frame beta chains only. Entries that share a CDR3 protein sequence are merged under the most common genes and DNA. TCRdb, not the original authors, processed these V and J calls. For this sample there are roughly 480,000 distinct CDR3 sequences; 24% appear just once. Of the sample, approximately 2.9% is held by the ten largest clones.

Only healthy Caucasian donors were included. Three pairs of female monozygotic twins, all aged roughly 18 to 29 years, were included in the twin cohort. CD4+ and CD8+ T cell populations were isolated with positive isolation kits from Invitrogen. This same sample was also part of a study on T cells expressing NK-cell markers. Drawing on the second study: About eight donors provided sorted CD3+CD56+NKG2C+, CD3+CD56+NKG2C- and CD3+CD56-NKG2C+ T-cell subsets, whose TCR beta-chain repertoires were profiled. Of the eight sequenced donors, seven were found to be HCMV-seropositive and one was found to be HCMV-seronegative. To restrict sorting to alphabetaTCR-expressing T cells, an anti-gammadeltaTCR antibody was added in several experiments. In more than five donors, the dominant CD3+CD56+NKG2C+ clonotypes were found to rank among the top 10 CD8+ clonotypes and to make up roughly 1.0-8% of CD8+ T cells. Those dominant clonotypes were again the most abundant among CD3+CD56-NKG2C+ cells in several donors, at roughly 28.3-60.1%. Whether the expanded NKG2C-expressing T cell clones were specific for HCMV antigens was left unclear. The study sequenced eight donors, all healthy volunteers chosen at random: three men and five women. To determine HCMV serostatus, a commercial ELISA kit was used to detect HCMV-specific IgG in serum. MIGEC handled demultiplexing of the reads and grouping by UMI, while MiTCR was used to assemble and quantify clonotypes. To remove erroneous sequences, TCR cDNA sequences were retained only when supported by two or more reads. Downstream repertoire analysis used the tcR package, and clonotypes were matched across fractions by CDR3 nucleotide sequence plus V segment. Antigen specificity was annotated against VDJdb with VDJmatch, allowing one amino acid substitution in CDR3.

Rearrangement joined TRBV20-1 to TRBJ2-5; 8 central nucleotides agree with TRBD2. Source material: CD4+ T cells sorted from blood. The TCR originated in a woman under 30 in good health. The nucleotide sequence is given as TGCAGTGCTAGTAAAGCGGGAGTCTCAGAGACCCAGTACTTC. Protein translation: CSASKAGVSETQYF.